This T cell receptor (beta chain) derives from a study of cytomegalovirus exposure and HLA in healthy donors. A multiplex PCR was run with 60 Vbeta primers and 13 Jbeta primers. Clones were read by immunoSEQ multiplex PCR, and TCRdb kept only the in-frame ones, dropping some. The sample shows fewer than 250,000 clones, and roughly 0.98% sits with its ten largest clones. Note on this clone: Its cognate antigen is unknown.

Study-wide results and limits: TCR beta sequences reportedly predicted most subjects' HLA-A and HLA-B alleles accurately. The only immune exposure information that was available was CMV serostatus. The study listed around 150 cytomegalovirus-associated TCR beta chains. Later analysis showed most CMV-associated TCR beta chains appearing HLA-restricted.

Looked up from germline, CDR1 is SGHVS and CDR2 is FQNEAQ. This CDR3 region has 17 residues. V lost 5 bases and J lost 0; bases outside the gene matches: 7. The sequencing input was PBMCs. V is TRBV7-8 and J is TRBJ1-3; 10 bases are shared with TRBD1. The receptor was derived from a woman aged 25 to 45 in good health and CMV-seropositive. The CDR3 nucleotides are TGTGCCAGCAGCCTTTGGACAGGGGGGTCCTCTGGAAACACCATATATTTT. Translating it yields CASSLWTGGSSGNTIYF.